The sequence of this TCR beta chain was determined in a study of T cells after yellow fever vaccination. CDR3 length: 17 amino acids. In germline, CDR1 is SGHTS, CDR2 YDEGEE. Trimming took 1 base from V and 7 from J; bases not matched to a gene: 12. A universal primer site and UMIs were added as TCR cDNA was made by 5'RACE template switching. One entry per CDR3 protein results from TCRdb running MiXCR on the 5' RACE reads. The table has 65,000 to 70,000 distinct CDR3 sequences, roughly 6% seen once. Here the sequenced sample was CD4+ T cells sorted from PBMCs, taken less than 16 days after the first yellow fever vaccination. The receptor was isolated from a man aged 18 to 30 who received the YFV17D yellow fever vaccine. This sequence joins TRBV5-8 and TRBJ2-2; 8 positions agree with TRBD2. CDR3 residues: CASSLKLLADMNGELFF. Here the CDR3 DNA reads TGTGCCAGCAGCTTGAAGTTACTAGCGGATATGAACGGGGAGCTGTTTTTT.